These T cell receptor beta chains were read from a single sample in a study of human T cells and chemical hapten exposure. TCRdb recomputed calls from the RACE reads with MiXCR, one row per CDR3 protein. The sample yields roughly 200,000 distinct CDR3 sequences, approximately 26% seen once. Sequenced material: whole blood, taken in connection with sensitization to the hapten diphenylcyclopropenone (DPC). The receptors here all came from a woman between 40 and 50 years old with alopecia areata. Some clones in this sample may be carry-over from other donors' samples. Both conserved end residues are part of each CDR3. The order of the fields is V gene, J gene, D gene, clone size, CDR3 DNA, CDR3 protein. A D gene is named only where the DNA matches it firmly. Clone size is stated in some rows and not others, as once, few, many or a class when expanded.

v_gene: TRBV7-8; j_gene: TRBJ1-1; d_gene: NA; abundance: many; CDR3nt: TGTGCCAGCAGCTTAGGGCTCGGGGCTTTCTTT; CDR3aa: CASSLGLGAFF
v_gene: TRBV7-2; j_gene: TRBJ2-3; d_gene: NA; abundance: many; CDR3nt: TGTGCCAGCAGCCCCACAGATACGCAGTATTTT; CDR3aa: CASSPTDTQYF
v_gene: TRBV5-1; j_gene: TRBJ2-2; d_gene: TRBD1; abundance: NA; CDR3nt: TGCGCCAGCAGCTTACAGGGACAGGGCACCGGGGAGCTGTTTTTT; CDR3aa: CASSLQGQGTGELFF
v_gene: TRBV7-2; j_gene: TRBJ2-7; d_gene: TRBD1; abundance: NA; CDR3nt: TGTGCCAGCAGCCGCCCCGGGACAGACTACGAGCAGTACTTC; CDR3aa: CASSRPGTDYEQYF
v_gene: TRBV7-2; j_gene: TRBJ2-7; d_gene: TRBD2; abundance: NA; CDR3nt: TGTGCCAGCAAAGCGGGACCCTCCCCGGGGGAGCAGTACTTC; CDR3aa: CASKAGPSPGEQYF
v_gene: TRBV24-1; j_gene: TRBJ2-1; d_gene: TRBD1; abundance: NA; CDR3nt: TGTGCCACCAAATCCGGACAGGGGGCGAATGAGCAGTTCTTC; CDR3aa: CATKSGQGANEQFF
v_gene: TRBV3-1; j_gene: TRBJ1-3; d_gene: NA; abundance: NA; CDR3nt: TGTGCCAGCAGCCAAGCGGTCGGAAACACCATATATTTT; CDR3aa: CASSQAVGNTIYF
v_gene: TRBV7-2; j_gene: TRBJ2-7; d_gene: NA; abundance: many; CDR3nt: TGTGCCAGCAGTTCATTTTCCTACGAGCAGTACTTC; CDR3aa: CASSSFSYEQYF
v_gene: TRBV7-9; j_gene: TRBJ2-2; d_gene: NA; abundance: NA; CDR3nt: TGTGCCAGCGGGTGGCAACTGAACACCGGGGAGCTGTTTTTT; CDR3aa: CASGWQLNTGELFF
v_gene: TRBV30; j_gene: TRBJ2-4; d_gene: NA; abundance: many; CDR3nt: TGTGCCTGGAACGGGTTCGCGGGACCGAACGCCAAAAACATTCAGTACTTC; CDR3aa: CAWNGFAGPNAKNIQYF
v_gene: TRBV4-3; j_gene: TRBJ2-7; d_gene: NA; abundance: few; CDR3nt: TGCGCCAGCAGCCCCCAGGCATCGTACTACGAGCAGTACTTC; CDR3aa: CASSPQASYYEQYF
v_gene: TRBV7-2; j_gene: TRBJ2-5; d_gene: NA; abundance: NA; CDR3nt: TGTGCCAGCAGCTTTCTCGGACAGCGGCAAGAGACCCAGTACTTC; CDR3aa: CASSFLGQRQETQYF
v_gene: TRBV5-3; j_gene: TRBJ2-3; d_gene: NA; abundance: few; CDR3nt: TGTGCCAGAAGCTCCCAATCCCCCTTTAGCACAGATACGCAGTATTTT; CDR3aa: CARSSQSPFSTDTQYF
v_gene: TRBV12-3/TRBV12-4; j_gene: TRBJ1-5; d_gene: TRBD1; abundance: NA; CDR3nt: TGTGCCAGCAGCCCAGGGACAGGGGGTTGGAATCAGCCCCAGCATTTT; CDR3aa: CASSPGTGGWNQPQHF
v_gene: TRBV27; j_gene: TRBJ1-4; d_gene: NA; abundance: many; CDR3nt: TGTGCCAGCAGTTTTGCTAGGGGTAATGAAAAACTGTTTTTT; CDR3aa: CASSFARGNEKLFF
v_gene: TRBV4-1; j_gene: TRBJ2-3; d_gene: NA; abundance: NA; CDR3nt: TGCGCCAGCAGCGCCGCCGTGAGCACAGATACGCAGTATTTT; CDR3aa: CASSAAVSTDTQYF
v_gene: TRBV10-3; j_gene: TRBJ2-7; d_gene: TRBD1; abundance: NA; CDR3nt: TGTGCCATCAGTGGGGGACAGGAAGACTCCTACGAGCAGTACTTC; CDR3aa: CAISGGQEDSYEQYF
v_gene: TRBV15; j_gene: TRBJ2-3; d_gene: NA; abundance: few; CDR3nt: TGTGCCACCAGCAGAGAGGGGAGGAGGGGCGCACCAGATACGCAGTATTTT; CDR3aa: CATSREGRRGAPDTQYF
v_gene: TRBV18; j_gene: TRBJ2-5; d_gene: TRBD2; abundance: few; CDR3nt: TGTGCCAGCTCACACCGAGGTAGCGGGATCGAAGAGACCCAGTACTTC; CDR3aa: CASSHRGSGIEETQYF
v_gene: TRBV5-1; j_gene: TRBJ1-6; d_gene: NA; abundance: few; CDR3nt: TGCGCCAGCAGCTTGGGGCCGGACGGCGGCTCCCTCCACTTT; CDR3aa: CASSLGPDGGSLHF
v_gene: TRBV10-3; j_gene: TRBJ2-7; d_gene: TRBD1; abundance: NA; CDR3nt: TGTGCCATCAGACTACAGGGGGCCTCCTACGAGCAGTACTTC; CDR3aa: CAIRLQGASYEQYF
v_gene: TRBV25-1; j_gene: TRBJ2-5; d_gene: NA; abundance: few; CDR3nt: TGTGCCAGCAGTGAACCCGGCCAGGGAGAGACCCAGTACTTC; CDR3aa: CASSEPGQGETQYF
v_gene: TRBV7-2; j_gene: TRBJ2-7; d_gene: TRBD2; abundance: few; CDR3nt: TGTGCCAGCAGCTCAATCTCCGGGACTACCTACGAGCAGTACTTC; CDR3aa: CASSSISGTTYEQYF
v_gene: TRBV6-5; j_gene: TRBJ2-1; d_gene: TRBD1; abundance: NA; CDR3nt: TGTGCCAGCAGTTCGGTGTTTGGGACAGGGGTACATGAGCAGTTCTTC; CDR3aa: CASSSVFGTGVHEQFF
v_gene: TRBV20-1; j_gene: TRBJ2-7; d_gene: NA; abundance: few; CDR3nt: TGCAGTGCTAGACCTACTCGACAGGGGACTAGCCCTAACTCCTACGAGCAGTACTTC; CDR3aa: CSARPTRQGTSPNSYEQYF
v_gene: TRBV5-1; j_gene: TRBJ2-3; d_gene: NA; abundance: NA; CDR3nt: TGCGCCAGCAGCCGTAGTCCGACAGACACAGATACGCAGTATTTT; CDR3aa: CASSRSPTDTDTQYF
v_gene: TRBV7-9; j_gene: TRBJ2-3; d_gene: NA; abundance: NA; CDR3nt: TGTGCCAGCAGCTTAGGGCGTGGGGCAGGGTCCACAGATACGCAGTATTTT; CDR3aa: CASSLGRGAGSTDTQYF
v_gene: TRBV28; j_gene: TRBJ2-1; d_gene: TRBD1; abundance: few; CDR3nt: TGTGCCAGCACTAAAAGTCATCGGGACAGGGGGGAATGGCAGTTCTTC; CDR3aa: CASTKSHRDRGEWQFF
v_gene: TRBV29-1; j_gene: TRBJ2-3; d_gene: TRBD2; abundance: NA; CDR3nt: TGCAGCGTTGAGGGGGCTAGCGGGCCCCCCAGCACAGATACGCAGTATTTT; CDR3aa: CSVEGASGPPSTDTQYF
v_gene: TRBV29-1; j_gene: TRBJ2-2; d_gene: NA; abundance: few; CDR3nt: TGCAGCGTAAGGTTCGGGACCCCCACCGGCGGGGAGCTGTTTTTT; CDR3aa: CSVRFGTPTGGELFF
v_gene: TRBV20-1; j_gene: TRBJ2-7; d_gene: NA; abundance: few; CDR3nt: TGCAGTGCTACCAGGACGGATCGATATACCTACGAGCAGTACTTC; CDR3aa: CSATRTDRYTYEQYF
v_gene: TRBV5-6; j_gene: TRBJ2-7; d_gene: NA; abundance: NA; CDR3nt: TGTGCCAGCAGCTTTGTATCGGGGAGGCAGTACTTC; CDR3aa: CASSFVSGRQYF
v_gene: TRBV29-1; j_gene: TRBJ2-5; d_gene: TRBD2; abundance: once; CDR3nt: TGCAGCGTAGCGGGAATCTCGGAGACCCAGTACTTC; CDR3aa: CSVAGISETQYF
v_gene: TRBV4-2; j_gene: TRBJ1-2; d_gene: NA; abundance: few; CDR3nt: TGTGCCAGCAGCCGAGGGGACGGTGGCTACACCTTC; CDR3aa: CASSRGDGGYTF
v_gene: TRBV3-1; j_gene: TRBJ2-3; d_gene: TRBD2; abundance: once; CDR3nt: TGTGCCAGCAGCTCCGGGACTAGCGGCACAGATACGCAGTATTTT; CDR3aa: CASSSGTSGTDTQYF
v_gene: TRBV20-1; j_gene: TRBJ2-7; d_gene: TRBD2; abundance: few; CDR3nt: TGCAGTGCTACCCCTAGCGGTTCCTACGAGCAGTACTTC; CDR3aa: CSATPSGSYEQYF
v_gene: TRBV18; j_gene: TRBJ2-7; d_gene: TRBD2; abundance: NA; CDR3nt: TGTGCCAGCTCACCGGTCGGGGGACTAGCGGGACTCACCTACGAGCAGTACTTC; CDR3aa: CASSPVGGLAGLTYEQYF
v_gene: TRBV28; j_gene: TRBJ2-3; d_gene: TRBD2; abundance: many; CDR3nt: TGTGCCAGCAGTGGGCTAGCGGGAGGGCGGAACACAGATACGCAGTATTTT; CDR3aa: CASSGLAGGRNTDTQYF
v_gene: TRBV18; j_gene: TRBJ2-7; d_gene: NA; abundance: many; CDR3nt: TGTGCCAGCAGCCCGAACTACGAGCAGTACTTC; CDR3aa: CASSPNYEQYF
v_gene: TRBV11-3; j_gene: TRBJ2-2; d_gene: TRBD2; abundance: few; CDR3nt: TGTGCCAGCAGCTTCGGAAGCGGGAGACCCGGGGAGCTGTTTTTT; CDR3aa: CASSFGSGRPGELFF
v_gene: TRBV27; j_gene: TRBJ2-7; d_gene: TRBD1; abundance: many; CDR3nt: TGTGCCAGCAGTTTAGGGCCCACGGGACAGAGTGACGAGCAGTACTTC; CDR3aa: CASSLGPTGQSDEQYF
v_gene: TRBV11-1; j_gene: TRBJ1-3; d_gene: NA; abundance: NA; CDR3nt: TGTGCCAGCAGCTTCGTGTACGGCTCCTCTGGAAACACCATATATTTT; CDR3aa: CASSFVYGSSGNTIYF
v_gene: TRBV7-2; j_gene: TRBJ2-4; d_gene: TRBD1; abundance: NA; CDR3nt: TGTGCCAGCAGCTTACCCTCCCGTAGACAGGGGTCTTGGGGGAGTCGGGGCACAGGAAACATTCAGTACTTC; CDR3aa: CASSLPSRRQGSWGSRGTGNIQYF
v_gene: TRBV14; j_gene: TRBJ1-6; d_gene: TRBD1; abundance: few; CDR3nt: TGTGCCAGCAGCCAAAGGACAGGGTCTGGTAATTCACCCCTCCACTTT; CDR3aa: CASSQRTGSGNSPLHF
v_gene: TRBV9; j_gene: TRBJ1-1; d_gene: NA; abundance: few; CDR3nt: TGTGCCAGCAGCGTTGACGACGCCCCGGGCACTGAAGCTTTCTTT; CDR3aa: CASSVDDAPGTEAFF
v_gene: TRBV15; j_gene: TRBJ1-2; d_gene: NA; abundance: NA; CDR3nt: TGTGCCACCAGCAAAGACCAGGGACAATCTTTGGGGTATGGCTACACCTTC; CDR3aa: CATSKDQGQSLGYGYTF
v_gene: TRBV4-1; j_gene: TRBJ2-3; d_gene: TRBD1; abundance: few; CDR3nt: TGCGCCAGCAGCCAAGATCGGGGGACAGGGAGTATTCGGACAGATACGCAGTATTTT; CDR3aa: CASSQDRGTGSIRTDTQYF
v_gene: TRBV20-1; j_gene: TRBJ2-1; d_gene: TRBD2; abundance: NA; CDR3nt: TGCAGTGCTCAGCTGGGGGGGGCCAATCGACTAGCGGGAGATTTCTTC; CDR3aa: CSAQLGGANRLAGDFF